These 18 T cell receptor beta chains share one sample of origin, sequenced in a study of T cell responses to AZD1222 COVID-19 vaccine. Profiled with immunoSEQ multiplex PCR; TCRdb holds only in-frame clones, not every one. The repertoire holds about 110,000 clones, with roughly 82% as singletons. Sequencing was performed on peripheral blood, taken on day 0 of AZD1222 vaccination. These receptors were obtained from an adult in good health.

The table lists this clone with a few counts. The J gene is TRBJ2-2, the V gene TRBV7-2; a weak D match, TRBD2 (7 bases). CDR1 and CDR2 from the germline V gene are SGHTA and FQGNSA. With 4 bases removed from V and 0 bases from J, the gap between germline ends came to 15 bases. The CDR3 consists of 17 residues. This CDR3 reads CASSSLIGGANTGELFF. The CDR3, as DNA: TGTGCCAGCAGCTCCCTGATAGGGGGGGCGAACACCGGGGAGCTGTTTTTT.

V and J are TRBV13 and TRBJ1-1, with D unclear. CDR1 is PRHDT and CDR2 is FYEKMQ in the germline V gene (reference sequence). Trimming stripped 1 base from V and 0 bases from J, with 12 bases between. This CDR3 has 16 residues. CDR3 sequence (DNA): TGTGCCAGCAGCTTAGCGGCAGGAATCATGAACACTGAAGCTTTCTTT. It specifies CASSLAAGIMNTEAFF.

The chain has TRBV25-1 and TRBJ1-3; D is unresolved. The CDR3 covers 14 residues. V gave up 0 bases and J gave up 4 bases, with 7 bases separating them. Germline CDR1 reads MGHDK; CDR2 reads SYGVNS. The CDR3 region is CASSEYPVGNTIYF. CDR3 DNA: TGTGCCAGCAGTGAATACCCGGTGGGAAACACCATATATTTT.

The chain joins TRBV3-1 (or the pseudogene TRBV3-2) to TRBJ1-2; D is possibly TRBD1 (5 bases). Trimming took off 0 bases at V and 6 bases at J, with 8 bases between the two ends. Germline-derived CDR1 and CDR2 are LGHDT and YNNKEL (reference sequence). CDR3 length equals 13 residues. The CDR3 loop reads CASSQDTGDGYTF. The CDR3 DNA is TGTGCCAGCAGCCAAGATACGGGGGATGGCTACACCTTC.

The chain carries TRBV3-1 (or the pseudogene TRBV3-2) and TRBJ1-2, with TRBD1 matching 7 bases. CDR3 size: 15 residues. Looked up from germline, CDR1 is LGHDT and CDR2 is YNNKEL (reference sequence). The trim removed 1 base at V and 5 bases at J, leaving 7 bases unmatched. CDR3 region: CASSQGRQGLYGYTF. The CDR3, as DNA: TGTGCCAGCAGCCAAGGGCGACAGGGCCTATATGGCTACACCTTC.

The gene calls are TRBV7-9 and TRBJ2-3; D is perhaps TRBD2 (5 bases). CDR1 is SEHNR, CDR2 FQNEAQ, per germline (reference sequence). The CDR3 contains 15 residues. Trimming removed 5 bases at V and 1 base at J, with 13 bases between. The CDR3 loop is CASSAPSTGTDTQYF. Here the CDR3 DNA reads TGTGCCAGCAGCGCCCCTAGCACAGGCACAGATACGCAGTATTTT.

V and J are TRBV6-1 and TRBJ2-7, with 9 bases that match TRBD2. The CDR3 runs to 15 residues. CDR1 and CDR2 (germline): MNHNS, SASEGT. V lost 2 bases to trimming and J lost 2 bases; unmatched junction nucleotides: 4. The CDR3 DNA follows: TGTGCCAGCAGTGAAAGCGGCGGGGGGGCCTACGAGCAGTACTTC. It specifies CASSESGGGAYEQYF.

The chain recombines TRBV11-2 with TRBJ2-7; tentative D call: TRBD1 (5 bases). The CDR3 has 15 residues. V was shortened by 0 bases and J by 9 bases, with 18 bases between the two germline ends. Germline V gene lookup returns CDR1 SGHAT and CDR2 FQNNGV. The CDR3 reads CASSLDSHVGLGQYF. The CDR3, as DNA: TGTGCCAGCAGCTTAGACAGCCACGTGGGGCTCGGGCAGTACTTC.

On this clone itself: Other DNA sequences in this sample translate to the same CDR3. This sequence joins TRBV5-1 and TRBJ1-1; D not resolved. Trimming left V 5 bases short and J 2 bases short, with 16 bases between. Germline V CDR1 and CDR2: SGHRS, YFSETQ. This CDR3 region has 15 residues. The CDR3 here is CASSWSSGSNTEAFF. The CDR3 nucleotides are TGCGCCAGCAGTTGGAGTTCCGGGAGTAACACTGAAGCTTTCTTT.

This clone was counted only a few times. The rearrangement links TRBV12-3 or TRBV12-4 to TRBJ2-3, with 8 positions matching TRBD1. The trim removed 6 bases at V and 8 bases at J, leaving 7 bases unmatched. The CDR3 consists of 13 residues. Here the CDR3 DNA reads TGTGCCAGCAGGACAGGGGAATTGGGTACGCAGTATTTT. Encoded protein: CASRTGELGTQYF.

The chain joins TRBV4-1 to TRBJ1-2; D gene uncertain. The CDR3 totals 15 residues. V dropped 0 bases and J dropped 3 bases, with 11 bases sitting between them. Germline values: CDR1 MGHRA, CDR2 YSYEKL. CDR3 residues: CASSQDPSDYYGYTF. The DNA of the CDR3 is TGCGCCAGCAGCCAAGATCCTTCCGATTACTATGGCTACACCTTC.

The chain has TRBV7-9 and TRBJ2-2; D unresolved. This CDR3 contains 14 residues. Germline loops: CDR1 SEHNR, CDR2 FQNEAQ (reference sequence). Trimming removed 2 bases at V and 4 bases at J, with 8 bases between. As DNA, the CDR3 is TGTGCCAGCAGCTTAATTCGGATCACCGGGGAGCTGTTTTTT. It is translated as CASSLIRITGELFF.

The V and J genes are TRBV11-3 and TRBJ1-1, with unresolved D. The V gene lost 2 bases and the J gene lost 7 bases, with 5 bases spanning the gap. The V gene's germline CDR1 is SGHNT and CDR2 YENEEA. This CDR3 comprises 11 residues. The CDR3 DNA reads as TGTGCCAGCAGCTTAAAAGGTGAAGCTTTCTTT. Its translation is CASSLKGEAFF.

The chain employs TRBV11-2 and TRBJ2-3; a weak D match, TRBD2 (7 bases). V was trimmed by 5 bases and J by 6 bases, leaving 15 bases between them. The CDR3 is 14 residues long. CDR1 and CDR2 (germline): SGHAT, FQNNGV. The CDR3 spells CASSPRGAPDTQYF. CDR3 sequence (DNA): TGTGCCAGCAGCCCCCGGGGGGCCCCCGATACGCAGTATTTT.

A single count supports this clone. As DNA, the CDR3 is TGTGCCACCAGCAATACCCCGACGACCGCAAGTATCTATGGCTACACCTTC. It specifies CATSNTPTTASIYGYTF. The chain couples TRBV15 to TRBJ1-2; D gene ambiguous. Between the trimmed V and J ends, which lost 4 bases and 4 bases, there was a span of 22 bases. Germline CDR1 reads LNHNV; CDR2 reads YYDKDF (reference sequence). The CDR3 runs to 17 residues.

J is TRBJ1-1 and V is TRBV18, with TRBD1 matching 9 bases. The CDR3 sequence is 14 residues long. The ends lost 3 bases at V and 6 bases at J; junction bases unmatched: 5. CDR1 is KGHSH, CDR2 LQKENI, per germline. The CDR3 loop is CASSPTGGAPEAFF. The CDR3 nucleotides are TGTGCCAGCTCACCTACAGGGGGCGCCCCTGAAGCTTTCTTT.

The chain combines TRBV9 with TRBJ1-6; 8 nucleotides agree with TRBD1. The CDR3 length is 15 residues. Germline CDR1 is SGDLS and CDR2 is YYNGEE. With 5 bases clipped from V and 6 bases from J, the junction kept 7 bases outside the gene matches. CDR3 coding DNA: TGTGCCAGCAGTGGACAGGGATGGAGTAATTCACCCCTCCACTTT. Translation: CASSGQGWSNSPLHF.

This chain uses TRBV12-3 or TRBV12-4 with TRBJ1-2; D uncertain. CDR3 length equals 10 residues. The ends were cut back, 6 bases at V and 6 bases at J, with 5 bases in the middle. The CDR3 sequence is CASRANGYTF. In DNA form, the CDR3 reads TGTGCCAGCAGAGCGAATGGCTACACCTTC.